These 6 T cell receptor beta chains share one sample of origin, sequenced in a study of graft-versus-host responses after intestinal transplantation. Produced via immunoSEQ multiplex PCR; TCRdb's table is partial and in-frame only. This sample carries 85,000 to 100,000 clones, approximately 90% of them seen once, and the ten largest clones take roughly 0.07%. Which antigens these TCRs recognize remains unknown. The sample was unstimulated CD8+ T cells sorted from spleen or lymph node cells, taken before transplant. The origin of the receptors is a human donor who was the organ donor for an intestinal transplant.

The CDR3 nucleotides read TGTGCCAGCAGCGAAACAGGGGAACAAGAGACCCAGTACTTC. Translating gives CASSETGEQETQYF. The chain has TRBV9 and TRBJ2-5; 7 bases line up with TRBD1. V lost 3 bases to trimming and J lost 2 bases; unmatched junction nucleotides: 4. The germline V gene encodes CDR1 SGDLS and CDR2 YYNGEE. This CDR3 comprises 14 residues.

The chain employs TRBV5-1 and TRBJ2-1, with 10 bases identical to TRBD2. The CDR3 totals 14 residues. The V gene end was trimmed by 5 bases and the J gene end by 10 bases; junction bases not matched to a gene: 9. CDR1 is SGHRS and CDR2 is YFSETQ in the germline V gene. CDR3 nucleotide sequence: TGCGCCAGCAGTCTAGCGGGGGTTCACGGGGAGCAGTTCTTC. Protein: CASSLAGVHGEQFF. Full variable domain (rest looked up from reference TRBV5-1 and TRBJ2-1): KAGVTQTPRYLIKTRGQQVTLSCSPISGHRSVSWYQQTPGQGLQFLFEYFSETQRNKGNFPGRFSGRQFSNSRSEMNVSTLELGDSALYLCASSLAGVHGEQFFGPGTRLTVL.

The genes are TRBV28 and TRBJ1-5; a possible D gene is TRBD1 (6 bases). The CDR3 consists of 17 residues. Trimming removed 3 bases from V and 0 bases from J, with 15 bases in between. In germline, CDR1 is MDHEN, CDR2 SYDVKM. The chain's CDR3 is CASSFPDRWLSNQPQHF. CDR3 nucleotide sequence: TGTGCCAGCAGTTTTCCTGACAGGTGGCTTAGCAATCAGCCCCAGCATTTT.

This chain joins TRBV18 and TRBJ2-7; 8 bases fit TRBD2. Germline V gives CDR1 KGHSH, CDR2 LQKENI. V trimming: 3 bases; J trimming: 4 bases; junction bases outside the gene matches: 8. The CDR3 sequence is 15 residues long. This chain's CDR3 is CASSPGTRRLYEQYF. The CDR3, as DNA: TGTGCCAGCTCACCCGGGACTAGGCGCCTTTACGAGCAGTACTTC.

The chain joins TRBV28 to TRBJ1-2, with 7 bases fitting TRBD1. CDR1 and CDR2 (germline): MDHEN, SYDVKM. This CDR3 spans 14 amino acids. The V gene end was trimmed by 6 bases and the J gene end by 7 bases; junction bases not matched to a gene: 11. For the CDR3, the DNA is TGTGCCAGCAGCTGGGAGATAGGGGGCTCTGGCTACACCTTC. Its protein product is CASSWEIGGSGYTF.

The CDR3 spells CASSGTGSYGYTF. The CDR3 DNA is TGTGCCAGCAGCGGGACAGGATCCTATGGCTACACCTTC. This chain links TRBV5-4 with TRBJ1-2; 8 bases fit TRBD1. This CDR3 region has 13 residues. Per germline, CDR1 SGHNT and CDR2 YYREEE (reference sequence). Losses at the gene ends were 4 bases for V and 4 bases for J; bases not matched to a gene: 3.